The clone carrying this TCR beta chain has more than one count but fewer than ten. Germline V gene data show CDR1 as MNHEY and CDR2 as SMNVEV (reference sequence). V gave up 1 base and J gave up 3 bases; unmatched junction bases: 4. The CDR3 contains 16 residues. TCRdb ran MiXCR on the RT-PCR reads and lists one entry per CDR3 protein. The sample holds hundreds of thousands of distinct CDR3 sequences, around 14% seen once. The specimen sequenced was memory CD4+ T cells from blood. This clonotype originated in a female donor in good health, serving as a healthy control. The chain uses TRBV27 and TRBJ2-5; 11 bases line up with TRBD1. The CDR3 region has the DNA TGTGCCAGCAGTTTATTCTCGGGACAGGGGGAAGAGACCCAGTACTTC. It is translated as CASSLFSGQGEETQYF.